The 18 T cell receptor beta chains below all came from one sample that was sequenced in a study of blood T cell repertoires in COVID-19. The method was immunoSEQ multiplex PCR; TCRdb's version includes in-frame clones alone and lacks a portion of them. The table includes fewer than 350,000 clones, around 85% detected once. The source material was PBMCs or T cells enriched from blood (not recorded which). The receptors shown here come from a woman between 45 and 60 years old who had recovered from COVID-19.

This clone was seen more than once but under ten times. CDR3 nucleotides: TGTGCCAGCAGCATATGGACACTTTGGGGCTACACCTTC. It encodes CASSIWTLWGYTF. The V gene is TRBV7-3, the J gene TRBJ1-2, with a tentative D call TRBD1 (5 bases). Germline CDR1 is SGHTA and CDR2 is FQGTGA. This CDR3 has 13 residues. V was clipped by 5 bases and J by 8 bases, with 15 bases between them.

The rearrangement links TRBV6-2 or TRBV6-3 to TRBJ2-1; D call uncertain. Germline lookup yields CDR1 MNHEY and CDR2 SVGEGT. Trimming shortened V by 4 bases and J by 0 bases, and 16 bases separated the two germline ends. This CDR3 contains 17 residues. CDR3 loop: CASSSQSVPRSYNEQFF. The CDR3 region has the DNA TGTGCCAGCAGTTCCCAGTCAGTTCCACGCTCCTACAATGAGCAGTTCTTC.

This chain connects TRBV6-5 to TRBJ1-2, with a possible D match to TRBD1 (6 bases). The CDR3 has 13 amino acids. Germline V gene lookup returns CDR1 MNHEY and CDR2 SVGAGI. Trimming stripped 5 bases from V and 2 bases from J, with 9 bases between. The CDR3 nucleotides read TGTGCCAGCAGTAAAACAGGGAACTATGGCTACACCTTC. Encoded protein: CASSKTGNYGYTF.

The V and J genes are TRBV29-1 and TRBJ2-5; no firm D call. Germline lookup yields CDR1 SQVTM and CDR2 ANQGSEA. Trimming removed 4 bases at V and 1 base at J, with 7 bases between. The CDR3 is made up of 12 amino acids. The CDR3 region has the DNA TGCAGCGTTGCACAGATCCAAGAGACCCAGTACTTC. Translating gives CSVAQIQETQYF.

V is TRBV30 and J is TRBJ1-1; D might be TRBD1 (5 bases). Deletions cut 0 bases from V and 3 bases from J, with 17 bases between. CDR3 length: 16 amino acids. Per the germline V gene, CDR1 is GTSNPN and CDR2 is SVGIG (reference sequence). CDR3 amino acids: CAWSVPPGRVHTEAFF. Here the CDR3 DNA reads TGTGCCTGGAGTGTCCCCCCGGGCAGGGTGCACACTGAAGCTTTCTTT.

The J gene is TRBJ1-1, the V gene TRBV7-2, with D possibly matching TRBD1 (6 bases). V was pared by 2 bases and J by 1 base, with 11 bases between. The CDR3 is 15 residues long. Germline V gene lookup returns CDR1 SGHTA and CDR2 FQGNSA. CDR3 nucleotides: TGTGCCAGCAGCTTAAGGGCAGGGGAGAACACTGAAGCTTTCTTT. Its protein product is CASSLRAGENTEAFF.

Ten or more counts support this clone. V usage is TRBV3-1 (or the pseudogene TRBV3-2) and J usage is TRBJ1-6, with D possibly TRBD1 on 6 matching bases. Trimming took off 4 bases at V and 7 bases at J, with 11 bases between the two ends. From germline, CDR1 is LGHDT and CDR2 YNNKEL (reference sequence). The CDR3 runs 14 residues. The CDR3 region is CASSRTVGNSPLHF. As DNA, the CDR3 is TGTGCCAGCAGCCGGACAGTAGGAAATTCACCCCTCCACTTT.

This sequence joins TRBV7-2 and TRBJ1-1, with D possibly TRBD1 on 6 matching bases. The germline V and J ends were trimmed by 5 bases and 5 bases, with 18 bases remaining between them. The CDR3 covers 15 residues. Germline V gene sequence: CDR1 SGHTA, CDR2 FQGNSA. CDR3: CASSQVDRPGTEAFF. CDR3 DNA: TGTGCCAGCAGCCAAGTAGACAGGCCGGGGACTGAAGCTTTCTTT.

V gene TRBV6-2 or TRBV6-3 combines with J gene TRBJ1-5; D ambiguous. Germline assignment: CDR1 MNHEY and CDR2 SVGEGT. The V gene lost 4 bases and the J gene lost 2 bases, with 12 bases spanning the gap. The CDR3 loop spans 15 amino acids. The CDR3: CASSSHDSGNQPQHF. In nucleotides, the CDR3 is TGTGCCAGCAGTTCCCACGACTCCGGCAATCAGCCCCAGCATTTT.

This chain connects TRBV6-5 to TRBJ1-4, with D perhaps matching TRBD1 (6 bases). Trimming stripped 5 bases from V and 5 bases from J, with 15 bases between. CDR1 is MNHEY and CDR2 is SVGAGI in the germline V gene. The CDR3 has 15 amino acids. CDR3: CASSPVGGPNEKLFF. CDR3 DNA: TGTGCCAGCAGTCCGGTGGGGGGGCCGAATGAAAAACTGTTTTTT.

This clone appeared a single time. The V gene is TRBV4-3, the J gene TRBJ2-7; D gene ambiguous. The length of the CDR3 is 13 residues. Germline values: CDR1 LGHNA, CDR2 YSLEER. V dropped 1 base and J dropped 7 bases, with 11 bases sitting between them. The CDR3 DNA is TGCGCCAGCAGCCAAGTTGGGCATGCGGAGCAGTACTTC. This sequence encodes CASSQVGHAEQYF.

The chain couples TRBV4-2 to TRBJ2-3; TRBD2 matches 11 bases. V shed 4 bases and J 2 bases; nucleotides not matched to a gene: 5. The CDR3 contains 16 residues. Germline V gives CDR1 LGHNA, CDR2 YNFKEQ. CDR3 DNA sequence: TGTGCCAGCAGCCCCCCGGGACTAGCGGTCACAGATACGCAGTATTTT. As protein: CASSPPGLAVTDTQYF.

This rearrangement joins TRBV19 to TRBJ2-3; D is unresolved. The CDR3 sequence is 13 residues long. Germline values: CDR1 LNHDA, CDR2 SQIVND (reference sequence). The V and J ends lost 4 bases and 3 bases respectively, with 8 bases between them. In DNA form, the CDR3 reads TGTGCCAGTAGTACCCGACTTACAGATACGCAGTATTTT. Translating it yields CASSTRLTDTQYF.

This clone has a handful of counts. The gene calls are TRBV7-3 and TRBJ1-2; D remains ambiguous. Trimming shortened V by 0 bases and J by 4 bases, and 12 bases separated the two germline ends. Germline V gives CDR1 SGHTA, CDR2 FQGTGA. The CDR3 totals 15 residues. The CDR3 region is CASSLTKGAGYGYTF. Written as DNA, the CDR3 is TGTGCCAGCAGCTTAACAAAAGGAGCCGGCTATGGCTACACCTTC.

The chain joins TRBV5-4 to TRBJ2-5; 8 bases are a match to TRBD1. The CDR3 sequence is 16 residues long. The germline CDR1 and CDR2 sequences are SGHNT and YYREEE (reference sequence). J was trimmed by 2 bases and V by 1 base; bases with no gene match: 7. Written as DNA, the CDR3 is TGTGCCAGCAGCTTGTTCGAGACAGGGGCTCAAGAGACCCAGTACTTC. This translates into CASSLFETGAQETQYF.

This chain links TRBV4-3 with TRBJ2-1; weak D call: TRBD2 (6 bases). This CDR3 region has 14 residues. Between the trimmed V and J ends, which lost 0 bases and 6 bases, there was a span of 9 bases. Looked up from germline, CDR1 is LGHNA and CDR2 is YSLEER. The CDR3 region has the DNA TGCGCCAGCAGCCAAGAGCGGGATATCAATGAGCAGTTCTTC. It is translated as CASSQERDINEQFF.

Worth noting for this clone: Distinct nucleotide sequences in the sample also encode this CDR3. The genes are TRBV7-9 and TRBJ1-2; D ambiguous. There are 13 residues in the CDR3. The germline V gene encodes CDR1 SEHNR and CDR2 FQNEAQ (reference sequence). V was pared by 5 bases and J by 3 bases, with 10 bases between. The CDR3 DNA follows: TGTGCCAGCAGCCCCGACGGGGACTATGGCTACACCTTC. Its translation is CASSPDGDYGYTF. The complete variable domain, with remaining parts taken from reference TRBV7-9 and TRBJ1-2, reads DTGVSQNPRHKITKRGQNVTFRCDPISEHNRLYWYRQTLGQGPEFLTYFQNEAQLEKSRLLSDRFSAERPKGSFSTLEIQRTEQGDSAMYLCASSPDGDYGYTFGSGTRLTVV.

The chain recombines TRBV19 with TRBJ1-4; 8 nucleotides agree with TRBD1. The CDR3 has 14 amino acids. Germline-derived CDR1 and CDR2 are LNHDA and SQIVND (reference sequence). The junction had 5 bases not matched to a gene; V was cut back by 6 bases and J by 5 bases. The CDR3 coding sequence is TGTGCCAGTAGCCCCCGGACAGGGAATGAAAAACTGTTTTTT. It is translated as CASSPRTGNEKLFF.